The source of this T cell receptor (beta chain) is a study of blood T cell repertoires in COVID-19. Study at large: Italy, Spain and the United States were the sources of the convalescent and acute COVID-19 samples.

The repertoire was sequenced with immunoSEQ multiplex PCR; TCRdb's copy has only in-frame clones and lacks some. The data hold around 150,000 clones, with about 88% observed a single time. The CDR3 runs 16 residues. Recruitment covered about 25 US areas and drew participants whose ages spanned roughly 18 to 89 years. This sequence joins TRBV12-2 and TRBJ2-3; TRBD2 is the table's D call, not checked against the DNA. TRBV12-2 is given as a pseudogene. This receptor was taken from a man between 45 and 60 years old who had recovered from COVID-19. Sequenced sample: PBMCs or T cells enriched from blood (not recorded which). The CDR3 loop is CASRLRHWRSGNTQYF. The CDR3 DNA sequence: TGTGCAAGTCGCTTGAGGCATTGGCGGTCCGGGAATACGCAGTATTTT.